The 29 T cell receptor beta chains below all came from one sample that was sequenced in a study of Graves' ophthalmopathy and Graves' hyperthyroidism. Researchers took RNA transcripts and amplified TCR beta CDR3 regions from them. RT-PCR was first run with HTBI primers, then multiplex PCR in a second round. TCRdb used MiXCR to reprocess the multiplex PCR reads, holding one entry per CDR3 protein. The data contain hundreds of thousands of distinct CDR3 sequences, approximately 15% of them singletons. Material: peripheral blood. These receptor sequences come from a woman under 30 with stable Graves' hyperthyroidism.

This clonotype has a count of ten or more. A read error may account for a junction end that differs from germline. The chain combines TRBV2 with TRBJ2-7; 12 bases agree with TRBD2. CDR1 SNHLY and CDR2 FYNNEI come from the germline V gene. The CDR3 spans 15 residues. The CDR3 nucleotides are TGTGCCAGCAGCGAGACTAGCGGGGGTTCCTGCGAGCAGTACTTC. Translation gives CASSETSGGSCEQYF.

This clonotype was recorded many times. The chain combines TRBV6-1 with TRBJ1-3; D call uncertain. This CDR3 has 13 amino acids. The ends were cut back, 4 bases at V and 1 base at J, with 5 bases in the middle. From germline, CDR1 is MNHNS and CDR2 SASEGT. The CDR3 loop reads CASSGRSGNTIYF. In DNA, the CDR3 is TGTGCCAGCAGTGGGCGATCTGGAAACACCATATATTTT.

This clonotype showed up many times. The chain carries TRBV20-1 and TRBJ2-1; D call uncertain. This CDR3 has 13 residues. With 1 base removed from V and 8 bases from J, the gap between germline ends came to 12 bases. Germline V gene sequence: CDR1 DFQATT, CDR2 SNEGSKA (reference sequence). The DNA for the CDR3 is TGCAGTGCTAGAGTTACTGCATACGATGAGCAGTTCTTC. This sequence encodes CSARVTAYDEQFF.

There are a few counts of this clonotype. The chain combines TRBV29-1 with TRBJ1-2; a possible D gene is TRBD1 (5 bases). The germline gives CDR1 SQVTM, CDR2 ANQGSEA. V was pared by 7 bases and J by 7 bases, with 19 bases between. The CDR3 is 13 residues long. CDR3 nucleotides: TGCAGCGGGTTGGACCACCGGGGACGTGGCTACACCTTC. It specifies CSGLDHRGRGYTF.

This clonotype was detected many times. This sequence joins TRBV7-8 and TRBJ1-6; 11 nucleotides match TRBD1. The CDR3 has 20 residues. V shed 5 bases and J 3 bases; nucleotides not matched to a gene: 15. Germline loops: CDR1 SGHVS, CDR2 FQNEAQ. CDR3 nucleotide sequence: TGTGCCAGCAGCCAGGACAGGGGGCTCAGTCCTAACCTCTATAATTCACCCCTCCACTTT. Protein: CASSQDRGLSPNLYNSPLHF. The variable domain in full, with the rest retrieved from reference TRBV7-8 and TRBJ1-6, is GAGVSQSPRYKVAKRGQDVALRCDPISGHVSLFWYQQALGQGPEFLTYFQNEAQLDKSGLPSDRFFAERPEGSVSTLKIQRTQQEDSAVYLCASSQDRGLSPNLYNSPLHFGNGTRLTVT.

This clonotype was recorded many times. The chain couples TRBV6-2 or TRBV6-3 to TRBJ2-5; D is perhaps TRBD1 or TRBD2 (5 bases each). Trimming took 8 bases from V and 4 from J, leaving 14 bases between them. CDR3 length equals 13 residues. CDR1 is MNHEY, CDR2 SVGEGT, per germline. For the CDR3, the DNA is TGTGCCAGCGTCGGGGCGGACGGAGAGACCCAGTACTTC. It is translated as CASVGADGETQYF.

The rearrangement joins TRBV12-5 to TRBJ1-5; TRBD1 is a possible D gene (6 bases). Trimming took off 5 bases at V and 3 bases at J, with 14 bases between the two ends. CDR1 and CDR2 from the germline V gene are LGHNT and FRNRAP. This CDR3 has 15 residues. CDR3 in amino acids: CASGSEQGLNQPQHF. The CDR3 DNA sequence: TGTGCTAGTGGTAGCGAACAGGGCCTCAATCAGCCCCAGCATTTT.

The chain uses TRBV6-2 or TRBV6-3 and TRBJ1-5; no reliable D call. Deletions cut 0 bases from V and 4 bases from J, with 10 bases between. Germline CDR1 reads MNHEY; CDR2 reads SVGEGT. CDR3 length: 15 residues. CDR3 amino acids: CASSYSRLGNQPQHF. Here the CDR3 DNA reads TGTGCCAGCAGTTACTCCCGACTGGGGAATCAGCCCCAGCATTTT.

This clonotype was recorded at least ten times. V is TRBV2 and J is TRBJ2-7; unclear D gene. V shed 5 bases and J shed 4 bases, with 6 bases lying between them. Germline CDR1 SNHLY, CDR2 FYNNEI. The CDR3 sequence is 11 residues long. The CDR3 nucleotides are TGTGCCAGCAGTAACACATACGAGCAGTACTTC. It yields the protein CASSNTYEQYF.

The chain links TRBV20-1 to TRBJ1-6, with TRBD1 matching over 10 bases. V dropped 5 bases and J dropped 7; count of bases not matched to a gene: 8. Germline CDR1 is DFQATT and CDR2 is SNEGSKA (reference sequence). The CDR3 sequence is 15 residues long. This CDR3 is CSAEDRGLLNSPLHF. CDR3 nucleotide sequence: TGCAGTGCTGAAGACAGGGGGCTCTTGAATTCACCCCTCCACTTT.

In its sample, this clonotype was seen many times. The DNA of the CDR3 is TGTGCCAGCAGCGCAACTAGCGGGGTCACCTACGAGCAGTACTTC. Protein sequence: CASSATSGVTYEQYF. The gene calls are TRBV7-3 and TRBJ2-7; 10 bases line up with TRBD2. The CDR3 has 15 amino acids. The ends lost 5 bases at V and 2 bases at J; junction bases unmatched: 6. Germline loops: CDR1 SGHTA, CDR2 FQGTGA.

This clonotype was seen at least ten times. This chain uses TRBV20-1 with TRBJ2-2, with D perhaps given as TRBD1 or TRBD2 (6 bases each). Germline CDR1 DFQATT, CDR2 SNEGSKA (reference sequence). The V end lost 6 bases, the J end lost 7 bases, and 15 bases lay between the germline ends. The CDR3 totals 13 residues. The CDR3 spells CSATRGQVGELFF. Here the CDR3 DNA reads TGCAGTGCCACTCGGGGGCAGGTCGGGGAGCTGTTTTTT.

In its sample, this clonotype was seen many times. The rearrangement links TRBV12-3 or TRBV12-4 to TRBJ1-5; D uncertain. V lost 2 bases, J lost 3 bases, and 2 bases lay in between. There are 12 residues in the CDR3. CDR3 loop: CASSLNNQPQHF. The CDR3, as DNA: TGTGCCAGCAGTTTAAACAATCAGCCCCAGCATTTT.

This clonotype was seen more than once but under ten times. This chain uses TRBV4-1 with TRBJ2-4, with a tentative D call TRBD1 (6 bases). Germline lookup yields CDR1 MGHRA and CDR2 YSYEKL. The CDR3 runs to 14 residues. Trimming pared 4 bases from V and 5 bases from J, leaving 12 bases between. The CDR3: CASSPRNRENIQYF. The CDR3 DNA reads TGCGCCAGCAGCCCACGGAACAGGGAAAACATTCAGTACTTC.

This clonotype was seen ten or more times. V usage is TRBV2 and J usage is TRBJ2-2; a weak D match, TRBD1 (5 bases). The CDR3 extends over 12 amino acids. The ends were cut back, 8 bases at V and 4 bases at J, with 8 bases in the middle. Per germline, CDR1 SNHLY and CDR2 FYNNEI. The CDR3 bases are TGTGCCAGCGTGGGGCGCACCGGGGAGCTGTTTTTT. It yields the protein CASVGRTGELFF.

The sample holds many counts of this clonotype. The chain recombines TRBV12-3 or TRBV12-4 with TRBJ2-2, with D possibly TRBD2 on 5 matching bases. The CDR3 length is 14 residues. V gave up 5 bases and J gave up 6 bases, with 13 bases separating them. The CDR3 DNA reads as TGTGCCAGCAGTCTGGGCCTTAGCGCCGGGGAGCTGTTTTTT. It codes for CASSLGLSAGELFF.

The chain has TRBV12-3 or TRBV12-4 and TRBJ1-3, with 7 positions matching TRBD1. The CDR3 has 14 amino acids. With V trimmed by 5 bases and J by 4 bases, 5 bases remained unmatched. CDR3 loop: CASSEGARGNTIYF. CDR3 nucleotides: TGTGCCAGCAGTGAGGGGGCAAGGGGAAACACCATATATTTT.

This clonotype was seen once. This chain uses TRBV6-5 with TRBJ2-7; D gene ambiguous. The J call may not be correct, given that the DNA end is closer to TRBJ1-2. CDR3 length: 12 residues. Germline V gene data show CDR1 as MNHEY and CDR2 as SVGAGI. CDR3 sequence: CASSYAEGGYTF. The CDR3, as DNA: TGTGCCAGCAGTTACGCCGAGGGAGGCTACACCTTC.

The sample holds a few counts of this clonotype. The chain has TRBV18 and TRBJ2-7; D is undetermined. Trimming removed 3 bases from V and 0 bases from J, with 12 bases in between. CDR3 size: 15 residues. From germline, CDR1 is KGHSH and CDR2 LQKENI. The CDR3 DNA sequence: TGTGCCAGCTCACCCTCCAGTGGTTTCTCCTACGAGCAGTACTTC. Protein product: CASSPSSGFSYEQYF.

This clonotype has ten or more counts. V gene TRBV10-3 combines with J gene TRBJ1-1, with a possible D match to TRBD1 (6 bases). This CDR3 spans 13 amino acids. CDR1 and CDR2 from the germline V gene are ENHRY and SYGVKD. Trimming took off 10 bases at V and 5 bases at J, with 17 bases between the two ends. CDR3 loop: CATSRGAPTEAFF. The DNA for the CDR3 is TGTGCCACGAGTCGGGGGGCGCCTACTGAAGCTTTCTTT.

At least ten counts were recorded for this clonotype. V and J are TRBV12-3 or TRBV12-4 and TRBJ2-2; D may be TRBD1 (6 bases). The ends were cut back, 4 bases at V and 4 bases at J, with 10 bases in the middle. The CDR3 loop spans 14 amino acids. CDR3 coding DNA: TGTGCCAGCAGTTCGTTAGGGGGCACCGGGGAGCTGTTTTTT. This codes for CASSSLGGTGELFF.

This clonotype turned up a few times. No conserved phenylalanine or tryptophan is present at the end of the CDR3, so a read error is the likely explanation. The rearrangement joins TRBV9 to TRBJ1-2; D is ambiguous. From germline, CDR1 is SGDLS and CDR2 YYNGEE. With 0 bases removed from V and 4 bases from J, the gap between germline ends came to 13 bases. The CDR3 is 15 residues long. CDR3 sequence: CASSVGWSRSYGYTV. The CDR3 DNA reads as TGTGCCAGCAGCGTAGGCTGGAGCCGCAGCTATGGCTACACCGTC.

About this clonotype: A much larger clonotype is one base distant, so this may be a read error. The CDR3 loop reads CSSSAEGRPYEQYF. The DNA for the CDR3 is TGCAGTTCCTCAGCGGAGGGAAGACCCTACGAGCAGTACTTC. The chain links TRBV20-1 to TRBJ2-7; D is perhaps TRBD2 (6 bases). Between the trimmed V and J ends, which lost 8 bases and 2 bases, there was a span of 19 bases. CDR3 length: 14 residues. CDR1 is DFQATT, CDR2 SNEGSKA, per germline (reference sequence).

This chain links TRBV11-2 with TRBJ1-2; D uncertain. V was clipped by 4 bases and J by 4 bases, with 10 bases between them. The CDR3 extends over 13 amino acids. The germline CDR1 and CDR2 sequences are SGHAT and FQNNGV. CDR3: CASSSGSGYGYTF. CDR3 nucleotides: TGTGCCAGCAGCTCCGGGTCGGGCTATGGCTACACCTTC. Variable domain in full (rest from reference TRBV11-2 and TRBJ1-2): EAGVAQSPRYKIIEKRQSVAFWCNPISGHATLYWYQQILGQGPKLLIQFQNNGVVDDSQLPKDRFSAERLKGVDSTLKIQPAKLEDSAVYLCASSSGSGYGYTFGSGTRLTVV.

The sample holds many counts of this clonotype. This chain connects TRBV6-1 to TRBJ1-1; D remains ambiguous. V was trimmed by 8 bases and J by 0 bases, leaving 10 bases between them. This CDR3 contains 13 residues. CDR1 is MNHNS and CDR2 is SASEGT in the germline V gene. The CDR3 reads CASLEGMNTEAFF. The CDR3 DNA reads as TGTGCCAGCCTCGAAGGCATGAACACTGAAGCTTTCTTT.

This chain uses TRBV3-1 with TRBJ2-4; TRBD2 matches 11 bases. Germline loops: CDR1 LGHDT, CDR2 YNNKEL (reference sequence). The CDR3 extends over 16 amino acids. With V trimmed by 3 bases and J by 4 bases, 5 bases remained unmatched. The CDR3 DNA follows: TGTGCCAGCAGCCACGCAGGGACTAGCGGAAAAAACATTCAGTACTTC. Translating it yields CASSHAGTSGKNIQYF.

The sample holds many counts of this clonotype. The J gene is TRBJ1-2, the V gene TRBV12-3 or TRBV12-4; 7 bases agree with TRBD1. With 5 bases clipped from V and 10 bases from J, the junction kept 10 bases outside the gene matches. The CDR3 loop spans 13 amino acids. The CDR3 sequence is CASSTYRGIDYTF. CDR3 nucleotides: TGTGCCAGCAGTACCTACAGGGGAATCGACTACACCTTC.

This clonotype came up many times. The rearrangement uses TRBV11-2 and TRBJ1-1; 8 bases agree with TRBD1. This CDR3 spans 15 amino acids. With 4 bases clipped from V and 1 base from J, the junction kept 5 bases outside the gene matches. The germline V gene encodes CDR1 SGHAT and CDR2 FQNNGV. CDR3 sequence reads: CASSSVDRANTEAFF. The CDR3 DNA reads TGTGCCAGCAGCTCGGTGGACAGGGCGAACACTGAAGCTTTCTTT.

This clonotype was recorded many times. This rearrangement joins TRBV20-1 to TRBJ1-1, with 8 nucleotides matching TRBD1. The germline V gene encodes CDR1 DFQATT and CDR2 SNEGSKA (reference sequence). J was trimmed by 0 bases and V by 5 bases; bases with no gene match: 5. The CDR3 sequence is 14 residues long. The CDR3 region has the DNA TGCAGTGCTGAAAGCAGGGGGCTGAACACTGAAGCTTTCTTT. It yields the protein CSAESRGLNTEAFF.